This paragraph covers one T cell receptor (beta chain) sequence. Its antigen is undetermined. This table comes from immunoSEQ multiplex PCR, and its TCRdb copy is limited to in-frame clones, with some not included. The sample includes 50,000 to 60,000 clones, around 90% of them seen just once. The CDR3 spans 12 residues. V gave up 3 bases and J gave up 8 bases, with 8 bases separating them. Germline loops: CDR1 SGHAT, CDR2 FQNNGV. These data are taken from a study of OX40 agonist ivuxolimab in advanced cancers. On the study more broadly: Among those enrolled, mean age was approximately 62 years (range about 23 to 80) and 75% to 85% were male. Among those treated, three patients had partial responses, one with hepatocellular carcinoma and two with cutaneous melanoma. Study results and caveats: Antigen specificity remained undetermined for the expanded peripheral T cells.

Sequencing used CD4+ or CD8+ T cells sorted from blood, obtained in a trial of the OX40 agonist ivuxolimab. This clonotype was sampled from an adult with an advanced solid tumor such as melanoma, head and neck, liver or kidney cancer. This chain joins TRBV11-2 and TRBJ2-1; D is perhaps TRBD2 (5 bases). CDR3 amino acids: CASSLTTDEQFF. The CDR3 DNA sequence: TGTGCCAGCAGCTTGACTACAGATGAGCAGTTCTTC. The full variable domain, rest sourced from reference TRBV11-2 and TRBJ2-1, is EAGVAQSPRYKIIEKRQSVAFWCNPISGHATLYWYQQILGQGPKLLIQFQNNGVVDDSQLPKDRFSAERLKGVDSTLKIQPAKLEDSAVYLCASSLTTDEQFFGPGTRLTVL.